The 14 T cell receptor beta chains in this list originate from one sample, sequenced in a study of graft-versus-host responses after intestinal transplantation. The table came from immunoSEQ multiplex PCR; TCRdb's copy has only in-frame clones and leaves some out. In the table there are 85,000 to 100,000 clones, 92% of which are singletons. These receptors have no identified antigens. The source was unstimulated CD4+ T cells sorted from spleen or lymph node cells, collected before intestinal transplant. These receptors were obtained from a human donor who received an intestinal transplant.

This chain connects TRBV5-4 to TRBJ2-1; D perhaps matches TRBD1 (5 bases). Deletions cut 2 bases from V and 5 bases from J, with 14 bases between. The CDR3 loop spans 15 amino acids. The germline CDR1 and CDR2 sequences are SGHNT and YYREEE (reference sequence). The CDR3: CASSFPGNANNEQFF. CDR3 DNA sequence: TGTGCCAGCAGCTTCCCAGGGAACGCTAACAATGAGCAGTTCTTC.

The chain employs TRBV9 and TRBJ1-6; TRBD1 aligns across 8 bases. Trimming removed 3 bases from V and 4 bases from J; junction bases left unmatched: 9. Germline values: CDR1 SGDLS, CDR2 YYNGEE. CDR3 length: 17 amino acids. The DNA for the CDR3 is TGTGCCAGCAGCGCTATATCGGACAGGGTATATAATTCACCCCTCCACTTT. Protein: CASSAISDRVYNSPLHF.

This clone was seen once. V gene TRBV6-1 combines with J gene TRBJ1-2; 9 bases fit TRBD1. The junction had 17 bases not matched to a gene; V was cut back by 6 bases and J by 12 bases. Germline assignment: CDR1 MNHNS and CDR2 SASEGT. The CDR3 length is 15 residues. The CDR3 region is CASSEILTGGMANTF. As DNA, the CDR3 is TGTGCCAGCAGCGAAATTTTGACAGGGGGTATGGCTAACACCTTC.

This sequence joins TRBV2 and TRBJ1-6, with D unclear. V gave up 8 bases and J gave up 8 bases, with 10 bases separating them. Germline assignment: CDR1 SNHLY and CDR2 FYNNEI. The CDR3 is 12 amino acids. CDR3 coding DNA: TGTGCCAGCCGTACCGACTATTCACCCCTCCACTTT. This gives the protein CASRTDYSPLHF.

The CDR3, as DNA: TGTGCCAGCAGTCAAAGGGGGACGGAGAGCAATCAGCCCCAGCATTTT. Translation gives CASSQRGTESNQPQHF. This chain links TRBV6-6 with TRBJ1-5; perhaps TRBD1 as D (6 bases). The CDR3 sequence is 16 residues long. With 5 bases removed from V and 1 base from J, the gap between germline ends came to 15 bases. Looked up from germline, CDR1 is MNHNY and CDR2 is SVGAGI (reference sequence).

The J gene is TRBJ2-1, the V gene TRBV6-4, with TRBD2 matching 8 bases. After removal of 5 bases from V and 9 bases from J, the junction contained 9 bases not matched to a gene. This CDR3 contains 14 residues. Per the germline V gene, CDR1 is MRHNA and CDR2 is SNTAGT. CDR3 coding DNA: TGTGCCAGCAGTCATAATAGCGGGGTGGGTGAGCAGTTCTTC. It encodes CASSHNSGVGEQFF.

The J gene is TRBJ1-6, the V gene TRBV5-6; D is possibly TRBD1 (6 bases). V was trimmed by 4 bases and J by 7 bases, leaving 12 bases between them. This CDR3 has 14 residues. CDR1 is SGHDT and CDR2 is YYEEEE in the germline V gene. The CDR3 DNA sequence: TGTGCCAGCAGCAGACAGGTCGACAATTCACCCCTCCACTTT. Its translation is CASSRQVDNSPLHF.

The rearrangement uses TRBV30 and TRBJ1-6, with unresolved D. The length of the CDR3 is 15 residues. Per the germline V gene, CDR1 is GTSNPN and CDR2 is SVGIG (reference sequence). Between the trimmed V and J ends, which lost 0 bases and 7 bases, there was a span of 13 bases. The CDR3: CAWSVTRGRNSPLHF. CDR3 nucleotide sequence: TGTGCCTGGAGTGTGACCCGGGGAAGGAATTCACCCCTCCACTTT.

The gene calls are TRBV5-1 and TRBJ2-7; D is perhaps TRBD2 (7 bases). Germline V gene data show CDR1 as SGHRS and CDR2 as YFSETQ. This CDR3 is 15 amino acids long. Deletions cut 6 bases from V and 1 base from J, with 17 bases between. CDR3 DNA: TGCGCCAGCAAAAGTCGGGGGGCCAAGTCCTACGAGCAGTACTTC. As protein: CASKSRGAKSYEQYF.

The gene calls are TRBV9 and TRBJ2-3; D is perhaps TRBD2 (6 bases). Trimming shortened V by 3 bases and J by 4 bases, and 18 bases separated the two germline ends. Germline values: CDR1 SGDLS, CDR2 YYNGEE. The CDR3 runs 16 residues. CDR3 in DNA: TGTGCCAGCAGCGATCTAGAACGGGAGTTTTCAGATACGCAGTATTTT. Encoded protein: CASSDLEREFSDTQYF.

V usage is TRBV5-1 and J usage is TRBJ1-2; 7 bases agree with TRBD1. CDR1 and CDR2 from the germline V gene are SGHRS and YFSETQ. V shed 4 bases and J 2 bases; nucleotides not matched to a gene: 2. CDR3 length: 13 amino acids. CDR3 region: CASSPDRNYGYTF. In nucleotides, the CDR3 is TGCGCCAGCAGCCCGGACAGGAACTATGGCTACACCTTC.

The chain recombines TRBV19 with TRBJ1-2; unclear D gene. The CDR3 contains 13 residues. Per the germline V gene, CDR1 is LNHDA and CDR2 is SQIVND (reference sequence). Trimming left V 3 bases short and J 3 bases short, with 8 bases between. The CDR3, as DNA: TGTGCCAGTAGTATTGAGGGCGACTATGGCTACACCTTC. This encodes CASSIEGDYGYTF.

This chain uses TRBV5-8 with TRBJ2-1; 9 positions agree with TRBD2. Trimming removed 2 bases from V and 3 bases from J; junction bases left unmatched: 6. This CDR3 spans 16 amino acids. Germline CDR1 SGHTS, CDR2 YDEGEE. Written as DNA, the CDR3 is TGTGCCAGCAGCTTTTCGCTAGCGGGGCACTACAATGAGCAGTTCTTC. Its translation is CASSFSLAGHYNEQFF.

The chain's CDR3 is CASRSYRGGYEQYF. The CDR3, as DNA: TGTGCCAGCAGGAGTTACAGGGGTGGTTACGAGCAGTACTTC. The chain carries TRBV6-1 and TRBJ2-7; TRBD1 aligns across 7 bases. This CDR3 region has 14 residues. CDR1 and CDR2 (germline): MNHNS, SASEGT. Unmatched junction bases numbered 9, after V lost 6 bases and J lost 4 bases.